This TCR beta chain stems from a study of early T cells in non-severe SARS-CoV-2 infection. In the study overall: Sequencing used unsorted whole-blood bulk RNA, so chains lack pairing.

Researchers tagged individual cDNA molecules with unique molecular identifiers. TCRdb reprocessed the 5' RACE reads with MiXCR, giving one entry per CDR3 protein. The data show about 53,000 distinct CDR3 sequences, with roughly 12% seen just once and about 2.5% held by the top ten. Overall study results and limits: Missing private and CD4 specificities, VDJdb matching favored anti-spike CD8 responses.

This clonotype was detected only a few times. Its specificity is unknown. The sequenced sample was whole blood, obtained at baseline. The sequence was obtained from an adult who was a healthcare worker with PCR-confirmed SARS-CoV-2 infection or an uninfected control (not recorded which).

The CDR3 protein is CASSYGDRGSYEQYF. CDR3 in DNA: TGTGCCAGCAGTTACGGGGACAGGGGCTCCTACGAGCAGTACTTC. The V call is TRBV6-2 or TRBV6-3, the J call TRBJ2-7; 10 positions agree with TRBD1. This CDR3 region has 15 residues. Germline-derived CDR1 and CDR2 are MNHEY and SVGEGT. The ends lost 2 bases at V and 0 bases at J; junction bases unmatched: 1.